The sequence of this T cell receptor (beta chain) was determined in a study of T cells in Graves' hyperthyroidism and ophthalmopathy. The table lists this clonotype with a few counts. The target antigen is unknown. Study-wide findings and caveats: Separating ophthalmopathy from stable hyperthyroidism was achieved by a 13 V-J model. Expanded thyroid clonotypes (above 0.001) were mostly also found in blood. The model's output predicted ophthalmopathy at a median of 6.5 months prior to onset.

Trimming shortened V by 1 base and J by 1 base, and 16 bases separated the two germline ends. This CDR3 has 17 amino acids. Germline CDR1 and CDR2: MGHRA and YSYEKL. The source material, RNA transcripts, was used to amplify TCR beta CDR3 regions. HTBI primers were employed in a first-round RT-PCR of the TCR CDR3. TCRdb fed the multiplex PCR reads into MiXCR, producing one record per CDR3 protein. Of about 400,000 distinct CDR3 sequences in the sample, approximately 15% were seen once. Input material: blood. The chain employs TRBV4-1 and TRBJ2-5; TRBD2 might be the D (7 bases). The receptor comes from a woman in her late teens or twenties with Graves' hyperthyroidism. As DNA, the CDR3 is TGCGCCAGCAGCCAAGCCCACTTGGGGGGGCCCCAAGAGACCCAGTACTTC. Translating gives CASSQAHLGGPQETQYF.